This entry features one T cell receptor beta chain sequence. Its specificity is unknown. At one boundary the junction diverges from the germline segment, which might be a read error. Extraction of RNA together with DNA used roughly 18-32 mg of unsorted bulk tissue. Each individual tumor supplied samples from five separate regions. cDNA specific to TCR beta was made from about 550 ng of total RNA, with a constant-region primer employed for priming. Sequencing libraries for TCR beta derived from three nested multiplex PCR rounds that used slightly modified ARM-PCR. Forward primers for TRBV1-TRBV30 and a C-beta reverse primer served the first two PCR rounds, at 10 cycles each. TCRdb re-called the multiplex PCR reads with MiXCR, one entry per CDR3 protein. The sample has 70,000 to 75,000 distinct CDR3 sequences, roughly three quarters seen once; the top ten hold around a quarter. The data are from a study of tumor-infiltrating lymphocytes in primary liver carcinoma. Overall study context: Patients were both men and women, whose ages ran from 30 to 69 years. Study-wide results and limits: Tumor region pairs outstripped tumor-adjacent and tumor-blood pairs in overlap.

The CDR3 is 15 residues long. Per germline, CDR1 SGHAT and CDR2 FQNNGV. The J gene is TRBJ2-7, the V gene TRBV11-2, with D maybe TRBD2 (5 bases). Sequencing was carried out using liver tumor tissue from sampling region 4. The subset here: tumor region T4, right-lateral pole. The sequence came from a man aged 35 to 55 with primary liver carcinoma and hepatitis B virus infection. CDR3 in DNA: TGTGCCAGCAGCATAGGCAGGAGGCTTACCTATGAGCAGTACTTC. Translating gives CASSIGRRLTYEQYF. Full variable domain (outside the CDR3, taken from reference TRBV11-2 and TRBJ2-7): EAGVAQSPRYKIIEKRQSVAFWCNPISGHATLYWYQQILGQGPKLLIQFQNNGVVDDSQLPKDRFSAERLKGVDSTLKIQPAKLEDSAVYLCASSIGRRLTYEQYFGPGTRLTVT.